These T cell receptor beta chains were read from a single sample in a study of post-analysis software for immune sequencing data. TCRdb re-derived calls from the PCR reads in MiXCR, one entry per CDR3 protein. The repertoire has under 650,000 distinct CDR3 sequences, roughly 47% of them found once; the top ten carry about 1.5%. Sequenced: blood. The receptors here all came from a girl under 18 with multiple sclerosis. Both conserved end residues are part of each CDR3. Fields, in order: clone size, D gene, J gene, CDR3 length, V gene, CDR3 protein, CDR3 DNA. The D gene is left open where the match is weak. Size values are once, few and many counts, or a class for expanded clones, and some rows have none.

few	-	TRBJ2-5	15	TRBV12-3/TRBV12-4	CASSLSGRFGETQYF	TGTGCCAGCAGTTTGTCAGGGAGGTTCGGGGAGACCCAGTACTTC
-	TRBD1	TRBJ1-1	16	TRBV5-1	CASSLADRGWDTEAFF	TGCGCCAGCAGCTTGGCGGACAGGGGATGGGACACTGAAGCTTTCTTT
-	TRBD1	TRBJ1-1	12	TRBV5-1	CASRVTGAEAFF	TGCGCCAGCAGGGTAACAGGGGCTGAAGCTTTCTTT
few	TRBD2	TRBJ2-1	16	TRBV7-6	CASSSVSGRRYNEQFF	TGTGCCAGCAGCTCAGTCAGCGGGAGACGGTACAATGAGCAGTTCTTC
-	-	TRBJ1-5	12	TRBV10-3	CAISDNNQPQHF	TGTGCCATCAGTGATAACAATCAGCCCCAGCATTTT
few	TRBD1	TRBJ2-1	14	TRBV20-1	CSARDETGGLEQFF	TGCAGTGCTAGAGATGAGACAGGGGGCCTTGAGCAGTTCTTC
-	-	TRBJ2-1	13	TRBV20-1	CSARAGLINEQFF	TGCAGTGCGAGAGCCGGCCTGATCAATGAGCAGTTCTTC
-	-	TRBJ2-7	15	TRBV29-1	CSVGEGGSGPTEQYF	TGCAGCGTTGGAGAAGGGGGTTCGGGGCCGACCGAGCAGTACTTC
-	-	TRBJ2-5	14	TRBV12-3/TRBV12-4	CASSSFGGQETQYF	TGTGCCAGCAGTTCTTTCGGCGGGCAAGAGACCCAGTACTTC
few	TRBD1	TRBJ1-1	10	TRBV6-6	CASRDREAFF	TGTGCCAGTAGGGACAGGGAAGCTTTCTTT
few	-	TRBJ1-2	13	TRBV10-3	CAISEEFYYGYTF	TGTGCCATCAGTGAAGAGTTTTACTATGGCTACACCTTC
-	-	TRBJ1-2	12	TRBV29-1	CSVASLGRGYTF	TGCAGCGTTGCCAGTCTTGGTCGAGGCTACACCTTC
once	TRBD2	TRBJ2-4	12	TRBV7-8	CASSQPGLWAYF	TGTGCCAGCAGCCAACCGGGACTATGGGCGTACTTC
-	-	TRBJ2-7	15	TRBV5-1	CASSLLNGYSYEQYF	TGCGCCAGCAGCCTCCTTAACGGGTACTCCTACGAGCAGTACTTC
-	TRBD1	TRBJ2-3	18	TRBV6-4	CACTHLADRVLCTDTQYF	TGTGCCTGCACCCACTTGGCGGACAGGGTCTTATGCACAGATACGCAGTATTTT
-	TRBD2	TRBJ2-1	16	TRBV28	CASQSLGLAADNEQFF	TGTGCCAGCCAATCACTGGGACTAGCGGCAGACAATGAGCAGTTCTTC
-	-	TRBJ2-4	15	TRBV6-5	CASSYSTSRRGEQYF	TGTGCCAGCAGTTACTCCACTAGCAGACGTGGGGAGCAGTACTTC
few	TRBD1	TRBJ1-1	12	TRBV27	CASSPTGHGAFF	TGTGCCAGCAGTCCGACAGGGCATGGAGCTTTCTTT
once	-	TRBJ2-7	14	TRBV6-2/TRBV6-3	CASRITSVSYEQYF	TGTGCCAGCAGAATCACATCCGTCTCCTACGAGCAGTACTTC
few	-	TRBJ2-1	13	TRBV29-1	CSGTVRGSDEQFF	TGCAGCGGGACCGTCAGGGGTTCCGATGAGCAGTTCTTC
-	TRBD1	TRBJ1-2	15	TRBV12-3/TRBV12-4	CASSLMGQGAGGYTF	TGTGCCAGCAGTTTAATGGGGCAGGGGGCGGGTGGCTACACCTTC
-	TRBD1	TRBJ1-2	14	TRBV10-3	CAITPRDRDHGYTF	TGTGCCATCACCCCTCGGGACAGAGATCATGGCTACACCTTC
-	-	TRBJ1-1	14	TRBV20-1	CSARRGPRGAEAFF	TGCAGTGCTAGAAGGGGTCCAAGGGGGGCTGAAGCTTTCTTT
-	TRBD1	TRBJ2-7	14	TRBV20-1	CSARAVRGPYEQYF	TGCAGTGCTAGAGCAGTCAGGGGGCCCTACGAGCAGTACTTC
-	-	TRBJ2-5	14	TRBV10-3	CAISDRGRGETQYF	TGTGCCATCAGTGACCGGGGAAGGGGAGAGACCCAGTACTTC
few	TRBD2	TRBJ2-1	16	TRBV6-6	CASTSLRGEGRNEQFF	TGTGCCAGCACTTCGCTGCGGGGGGAGGGCCGCAATGAGCAGTTCTTC
-	-	TRBJ1-6	15	TRBV5-1	CASRVTGGDNSPLHF	TGCGCCAGCAGAGTCACAGGCGGCGATAATTCACCCCTCCACTTT
-	-	TRBJ1-4	13	TRBV29-1	CSVEDPMGEKLFF	TGCAGCGTTGAAGATCCCATGGGTGAAAAACTGTTTTTT
-	-	TRBJ1-2	15	TRBV3-1	CASSQEIGQLYGYTF	TGTGCCAGCAGCCAAGAAATAGGGCAGCTCTATGGCTACACCTTC
-	TRBD2	TRBJ2-7	13	TRBV7-9	CASSLVTSGEQYF	TGTGCCAGCAGCTTAGTAACTAGCGGCGAGCAGTACTTC
-	-	TRBJ2-1	15	TRBV9	CASSARDPRAETQFF	TGTGCCAGCAGCGCCCGGGACCCACGGGCGGAGACCCAGTTCTTC
-	-	TRBJ1-3	10	TRBV12-3/TRBV12-4	CASSRNTIYF	TGTGCCAGCTCACGAAACACCATATATTTT
-	-	TRBJ2-1	16	TRBV5-4	CASSPVRDGGNDEQFF	TGTGCCAGCAGCCCAGTCCGGGACGGTGGGAATGATGAGCAGTTCTTC
-	-	TRBJ2-3	14	TRBV28	CASSTTGLTDTQYF	TGTGCCAGCAGCACAACCGGACTCACAGATACGCAGTATTTT
-	-	TRBJ2-7	14	TRBV20-1	CSATGTLSVHEQYF	TGCAGTGCTACCGGGACCCTGTCAGTTCACGAGCAGTACTTC
-	-	TRBJ2-3	14	TRBV11-2	CASRPTTSTDTQYF	TGTGCCAGCAGACCTACCACTAGCACAGATACGCAGTATTTT
few	TRBD2	TRBJ2-1	14	TRBV27	CASSLGLAGAEQFF	TGTGCCAGCAGTTTGGGACTAGCGGGAGCTGAGCAGTTCTTC
-	TRBD1	TRBJ2-5	17	TRBV6-1	CASSRSPGQRYQETQYF	TGTGCCAGCAGCCGCAGTCCGGGACAGAGGTACCAAGAGACCCAGTACTTC
once	-	TRBJ1-2	13	TRBV12-3/TRBV12-4	CASSLGQNSGYTF	TGTGCCAGCAGTTTAGGTCAGAACTCTGGCTACACCTTC
-	-	TRBJ1-5	14	TRBV12-3/TRBV12-4	CASSSSNSNQPQHF	TGTGCCAGCAGTTCTTCTAATAGCAATCAGCCCCAGCATTTT
-	TRBD2	TRBJ2-5	15	TRBV3-1	CASSPGLAAQETQYF	TGTGCCAGCAGCCCGGGACTAGCGGCACAAGAGACCCAGTACTTC
-	-	TRBJ2-1	15	TRBV6-6	CASSTPSIRGNEQFF	TGTGCCAGCAGTACCCCTAGTATTCGGGGCAATGAGCAGTTCTTC
few	TRBD2	TRBJ2-5	16	TRBV10-3	CAISESRLAGGETQYF	TGTGCCATCAGTGAGTCGAGGCTAGCGGGCGGGGAGACCCAGTACTTC
-	-	TRBJ1-4	18	TRBV5-5	CASGLFRDPIRYSEKLFF	TGTGCCAGCGGGCTCTTCCGGGACCCCATCCGATATAGTGAAAAACTGTTTTTT
few	-	TRBJ1-2	14	TRBV4-1	CASSQPGRADGYTF	TGCGCCAGCAGCCAACCTGGGAGAGCCGATGGCTACACCTTC
-	TRBD1	TRBJ2-7	13	TRBV20-1	CSARGGQAHEQYF	TGCAGTGCTAGAGGTGGACAGGCCCACGAGCAGTACTTC
few	TRBD2	TRBJ2-7	14	TRBV2	CASYSGVYTYEQYF	TGTGCCAGCTATAGCGGGGTATACACCTACGAGCAGTACTTC
few	TRBD1	TRBJ2-3	15	TRBV28	CASINRDRGADTQYF	TGTGCCAGCATTAACCGGGACAGGGGCGCAGATACGCAGTATTTT
-	TRBD1	TRBJ2-1	14	TRBV12-3/TRBV12-4	CASTDRGVDNEQFF	TGTGCCAGCACCGACAGGGGGGTCGACAATGAGCAGTTCTTC
few	-	TRBJ2-7	13	TRBV11-2	CASSLVPGHEQYF	TGTGCCAGCAGCTTAGTTCCAGGCCACGAGCAGTACTTC
-	-	TRBJ1-5	13	TRBV4-1	CASSQAPGATQHF	TGCGCCAGCAGCCAAGCTCCGGGGGCCACCCAGCATTTT
-	TRBD1	TRBJ2-3	16	TRBV5-1	CASSFIRTGIGDTQYF	TGCGCCAGCAGCTTTATCAGGACAGGGATTGGAGATACGCAGTATTTT
-	TRBD2	TRBJ2-1	18	TRBV6-5	CASSYSTPGGGSYNEQFF	TGTGCCAGCAGTTACTCGACTCCCGGGGGGGGCTCCTACAATGAGCAGTTCTTC
-	-	TRBJ2-7	14	TRBV20-1	CSASHWQGNYEQYF	TGCAGTGCTAGCCATTGGCAGGGCAACTACGAGCAGTACTTC
-	TRBD2	TRBJ2-3	16	TRBV5-1	CASSFTRAGSTDTQYF	TGCGCCAGCAGCTTCACGCGAGCGGGGAGCACAGATACGCAGTATTTT
once	-	TRBJ1-5	13	TRBV4-1	CASSSFYGQAQHF	TGCGCCAGCAGCTCGTTTTACGGACAAGCCCAGCATTTT
few	TRBD1	TRBJ1-1	14	TRBV11-2	CASSKATGEPEAFF	TGTGCCAGCAGCAAGGCGACAGGGGAACCGGAAGCTTTCTTT
-	TRBD1	TRBJ1-2	15	TRBV5-1	CASRPGTGPNYGYTF	TGCGCCAGCAGGCCCGGGACAGGGCCCAACTATGGCTACACCTTC
once	TRBD1	TRBJ1-1	15	TRBV4-1	CASSHGTTGAAEAFF	TGCGCCAGCAGCCATGGAACGACAGGGGCGGCTGAAGCTTTCTTT